The clone carrying this T cell receptor (beta chain) was counted only a few times. Its cognate antigen is unknown. This specimen belongs to a study of beta chain features in type 1 diabetes. Study summary: What patients shared with healthy donors was a similar profile of age, gender and cell yields. Study results and caveats: TCRB CDR3s from Type 1 diabetes patients were moderately but significantly shorter in all four CD4+ subsets.

Trimming left V 4 bases short and J 8 bases short, with 11 bases between. This CDR3 has 13 amino acids. Germline V gene sequence: CDR1 LNHNV, CDR2 YYDKDF (reference sequence). Sequencing targeted expressed TCRB transcripts, as all isolated RNA had been reverse transcribed. Some clones are missing from TCRdb's copy, which holds only in-frame ones; the method was immunoSEQ multiplex PCR. The table has roughly 700,000 clones, roughly 13% seen once; the top ten hold approximately 0.02%. This receptor was obtained from a man in his late teens or twenties with type 1 diabetes. Material: naive CD4+ T cells from blood. The chain combines TRBV15 with TRBJ1-4, with a weak D call TRBD1 (5 bases). This CDR3 is CATSTGWNEKLFF. The CDR3 DNA is TGTGCCACCAGCACAGGGTGGAACGAAAAACTGTTTTTT. Full variable domain (outside the CDR3, taken from reference TRBV15 and TRBJ1-4): DAMVIQNPRYQVTQFGKPVTLSCSQTLNHNVMYWYQQKSSQAPKLLFHYYDKDFNNEADTPDNFQSRRPNTSFCFLDIRSPGLGDTAMYLCATSTGWNEKLFFGSGTQLSVL.